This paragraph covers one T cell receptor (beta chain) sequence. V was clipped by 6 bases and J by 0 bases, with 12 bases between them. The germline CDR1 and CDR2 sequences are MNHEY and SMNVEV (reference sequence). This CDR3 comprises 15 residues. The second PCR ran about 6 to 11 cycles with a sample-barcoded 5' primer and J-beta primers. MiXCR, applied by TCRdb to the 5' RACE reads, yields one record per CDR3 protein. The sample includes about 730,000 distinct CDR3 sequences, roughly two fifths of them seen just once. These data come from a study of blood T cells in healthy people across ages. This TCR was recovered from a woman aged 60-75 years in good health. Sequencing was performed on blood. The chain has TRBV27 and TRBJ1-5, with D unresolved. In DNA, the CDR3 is TGTGCCAGCAGCCGCGAATGGGGTAGCAATCAGCCCCAGCATTTT. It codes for CASSREWGSNQPQHF.